This T cell receptor beta chain was observed in a study of cytomegalovirus exposure and HLA in healthy donors. Study-wide context: Of all 360 or so donors who were genotyped, 80% to 85% belonged to the Caucasian-associated ancestry cluster.

The PCR contained 60 Vbeta and 13 Jbeta primers. How the authors handled the data: An analysis that came later counted some 85 million unique TCR beta chains, around 12 million shared. The repertoire was sequenced with immunoSEQ multiplex PCR; TCRdb's copy has only in-frame clones and lacks some. Clone size and the V and J calls come from that table; the DNA yielded D and trimming. Of 150,000 to 200,000 clones in the sample, about 84% were seen once. The CDR3 extends over 15 amino acids. Per the germline V gene, CDR1 is MNHEY and CDR2 is SMNVEV (reference sequence). V gave up 0 bases and J gave up 4 bases; unmatched junction bases: 6.

The chain couples TRBV27 to TRBJ2-7, with 7 bases aligning to TRBD1. The clonotype was recovered from a man between 18 and 35 years old in good health and CMV-seronegative. Sequences were obtained from PBMCs. CDR3 loop: CASSLSIGRGYEQYF. The DNA of the CDR3 is TGTGCCAGCAGTTTATCGATAGGCAGGGGGTACGAGCAGTACTTC.